This TCR beta chain is drawn from a study of T cells after yellow fever vaccination. Study-wide results and caveats: Post-booster repertoires contained most primary-vaccination clones again (approximately 97% CD4, less than 90% CD8). Though it reached lower strength, the secondary response hit its peak faster, day 5 versus 15. Although most clonotypes did not, a small share appeared in both CD4 and CD8 compartments.

TCRdb called the 5' RACE reads again in MiXCR, with one record for every CDR3 protein. The top ten hold 2.7% of the sample, which has some 100,000 distinct CDR3 sequences, about 7% seen once. Germline V CDR1 and CDR2: KGHSH, LQKENI. The ends were cut back, 6 bases at V and 2 bases at J, with 10 bases in the middle. The CDR3 is 13 residues long. This clonotype showed up many times. Its antigen is unknown. The rearrangement joins TRBV18 to TRBJ1-1; D unclear. The sample in question was CD4+ T cells sorted from PBMCs, obtained around 45 days after the first yellow fever vaccination. The sequence came from a man aged 18 to 35 who received the YFV17D yellow fever vaccine. The DNA for the CDR3 is TGTGCCAGCTCCCGCAGTTCAAACACTGAAGCTTTCTTT. Amino acids: CASSRSSNTEAFF. The full variable domain, rest sourced from reference TRBV18 and TRBJ1-1, is NAGVMQNPRHLVRRRGQEARLRCSPMKGHSHVYWYRQLPEEGLKFMVYLQKENIIDESGMPKERFSAEFPKEGPSILRIQQVVRGDSAAYFCASSRSSNTEAFFGQGTRLTVV.